These 11 T cell receptor beta chains were all obtained from the same sample, sequenced in a study of metastatic and nonmetastatic thyroid tumors (TCRdb year 2020). No treatment had been received by any patient before thyroid surgery. Library method: PCR. Instrument used: Illumina HiSeq 4000. TCRdb reprocessing: public reads trimmed at Q25 with fastp, clones called with MiXCR, in-frame beta chains kept. Here the sample has roughly 21,000 clones; about 30% occur a single time. The biggest ten clones account for about 20% of the sample. Sequencing used blood. The source is a female donor with papillary thyroid cancer or a benign thyroid nodule (not recorded which). Some clones in this sample may be carry-over from other donors' samples.

The chain uses TRBV19 and TRBJ1-4; tentative D call: TRBD1 (6 bases). V was clipped by 5 bases and J by 3 bases, with 13 bases between them. In germline, CDR1 is LNHDA, CDR2 SQIVND (reference sequence). The CDR3 contains 15 residues. The CDR3 coding sequence is TGTGCCAGTAGTCTACAGGGCTTGGCTAATGAAAAACTGTTTTTT. This translates into CASSLQGLANEKLFF.

This clone appeared many times. The chain uses TRBV20-1 and TRBJ2-2; 8 positions match TRBD1. The germline V gene has CDR1 DFQATT and CDR2 SNEGSKA (reference sequence). CDR3 length equals 15 residues. With 6 bases clipped from V and 1 base from J, the junction kept 7 bases outside the gene matches. CDR3 amino acids: CSAYRQGLNTGELFF. CDR3 in DNA: TGCAGTGCCTACAGACAGGGGCTGAACACCGGGGAGCTGTTTTTT.

This clone was picked up many times. The chain employs TRBV11-2 and TRBJ2-2; D call uncertain. There are 15 residues in the CDR3. V lost 5 bases to trimming and J lost 3 bases, with 13 bases between them. Germline V gives CDR1 SGHAT, CDR2 FQNNGV. The CDR3 region is CASSPAGSYTGELFF. CDR3 DNA sequence: TGTGCCAGCAGCCCCGCCGGATCCTACACCGGGGAGCTGTTTTTT. Complete variable domain (other parts from reference TRBV11-2 and TRBJ2-2): EAGVAQSPRYKIIEKRQSVAFWCNPISGHATLYWYQQILGQGPKLLIQFQNNGVVDDSQLPKDRFSAERLKGVDSTLKIQPAKLEDSAVYLCASSPAGSYTGELFFGEGSRLTVL.

By sample fraction, this clone is medium-sized (0.01 to 0.1%). The chain links TRBV19 to TRBJ1-5; perhaps TRBD1 as D (6 bases). V was pared by 3 bases and J by 4 bases, with 10 bases between. This CDR3 comprises 14 residues. CDR1 and CDR2 from the germline V gene are LNHDA and SQIVND (reference sequence). In DNA form, the CDR3 reads TGTGCCAGTAGTATGGGGCAGGGGAATCAGCCCCAGCATTTT. Its protein product is CASSMGQGNQPQHF.

In its sample, this clone was seen many times. The chain is built from TRBV30 and TRBJ1-1, with D uncertain. From germline, CDR1 is GTSNPN and CDR2 SVGIG (reference sequence). The CDR3 is made up of 16 amino acids. V was cut by 2 bases and J by 5 bases, with 21 bases left in between. The CDR3 DNA is TGTGCCTGGAGTCCTCTTCGAGGGCCGATTGGAACTGAAGCTTTCTTT. Translated, it gives CAWSPLRGPIGTEAFF. The full variable domain, completed using reference TRBV30 and TRBJ1-1, is SQTIHQWPATLVQPVGSPLSLECTVEGTSNPNLYWYRQAAGRGLQLLFYSVGIGQISSEVPQNLSASRPQDRQFILSSKKLLLSDSGFYLCAWSPLRGPIGTEAFFGQGTRLTVV.

By proportion, this clone is medium-sized (0.01 to 0.1%). V and J are TRBV5-1 and TRBJ2-2; 10 nucleotides align to TRBD2. Trimming cost V 4 bases and J 4 bases; bases outside gene matches: 4. The CDR3 is 15 amino acids. CDR1 is SGHRS, CDR2 YFSETQ, per germline. The CDR3 loop is CASSLLAGATGELFF. The CDR3 DNA is TGCGCCAGCAGCCTCCTAGCGGGAGCCACCGGGGAGCTGTTTTTT.

A word on this clone: In this CDR3 the conserved last residue, phenylalanine or tryptophan, is missing, so a read error is likely. It is unclear where the CDR3 begins or ends on the DNA, so no DNA is shown, and the CDR3 is as TCRdb lists it. The J gene is TRBJ2-7, the V gene TRBV6-1; the D segment call TRBD1 is taken from the table without a DNA check. The CDR3 region is 15 residues in length, termini included. Germline-derived CDR1 and CDR2 are MNHNS and SASEGT. This chain's CDR3 is CASGFYTGSGYEPDL.

V and J are TRBV7-2 and TRBJ2-7; D is undetermined. This CDR3 spans 14 amino acids. V was cut by 8 bases and J by 5 bases, with 19 bases left in between. The V gene's germline CDR1 is SGHTA and CDR2 FQGNSA. The chain's CDR3 is CASQISPVSNEQYF. The DNA for the CDR3 is TGTGCCAGCCAGATCAGCCCTGTGTCCAACGAGCAGTACTTC.

This clone was recorded many times. The chain employs TRBV7-3 and TRBJ2-6; D might be TRBD1 (6 bases). This CDR3 has 15 amino acids. The V end lost 5 bases, the J end lost 4 bases, and 12 bases lay between the germline ends. CDR1 SGHTA and CDR2 FQGTGA come from the germline V gene. The CDR3 coding sequence is TGTGCCAGCAGCCCAACAGGGTACGGGGCCAACGTCCTGACTTTC. It translates to CASSPTGYGANVLTF.

This chain joins TRBV3-1 and TRBJ1-6; 10 nucleotides agree with TRBD1. The CDR3 loop spans 14 amino acids. V shed 3 bases and J 9 bases; nucleotides not matched to a gene: 2. The germline CDR1 and CDR2 sequences are LGHDT and YNNKEL (reference sequence). The CDR3 sequence: CASSHGQGGSPLHF. The CDR3 DNA is TGTGCCAGCAGCCACGGACAGGGGGGTTCACCCCTCCACTTT. The whole variable domain, remainder taken from reference TRBV3-1 and TRBJ1-6, is DTAVSQTPKYLVTQMGNDKSIKCEQNLGHDTMYWYKQDSKKFLKIMFSYNNKELIINETVPNRFSPKSPDKAHLNLHINSLELGDSAVYFCASSHGQGGSPLHFGNGTRLTVT.

This clone has ten or more counts. This rearrangement joins TRBV2 to TRBJ1-2, with D hard to call. Germline lookup yields CDR1 SNHLY and CDR2 FYNNEI. The length of the CDR3 is 13 residues. V shed 4 bases and J shed 4 bases, with 10 bases lying between them. In DNA form, the CDR3 reads TGTGCCAGCAGTGGTGACGGAGCCTATGGCTACACCTTC. As protein: CASSGDGAYGYTF. Together with reference TRBV2 and TRBJ1-2, the CDR3 gives the full variable domain: EPEVTQTPSHQVTQMGQEVILRCVPISNHLYFYWYRQILGQKVEFLVSFYNNEISEKSEIFDDQFSVERPDGSNFTLKIRSTKLEDSAMYFCASSGDGAYGYTFGSGTRLTVV.